The 19 T cell receptor beta chains below come from one sample, sequenced in a study of shared clonotypes between healthy human individuals. Only CD45RO-negative cells positively selected for CCR7 counted as naive CD8 cells, so terminally differentiated effector memory CD45RA+ cells were excluded. Only in-frame clones appear in the TCRdb table, and some are missing; sequencing was by immunoSEQ multiplex PCR. Among hundreds of thousands of clones, roughly nine tenths were seen once, and the ten largest hold roughly 22%. Material for sequencing was naive CD8+ T cells sorted from blood. These receptors came from a man younger than 40 in good health.

This CDR3 is CASTGQNTDTQYF. DNA for the CDR3: TGTGCCAGCACTGGACAGAACACAGATACGCAGTATTTT. V gene TRBV9 combines with J gene TRBJ2-3; D possibly corresponds to TRBD1 (6 bases). V lost 6 bases and J lost 2, with 10 bases in between. The CDR3 has 13 amino acids. Germline V lookup: CDR1 SGDLS, CDR2 YYNGEE.

The chain couples TRBV27 to TRBJ1-5; D might be TRBD1 (5 bases). The germline CDR1 and CDR2 sequences are MNHEY and SMNVEV (reference sequence). V was pared by 5 bases and J by 1 base, with 12 bases between. The CDR3 runs 15 residues. The CDR3 DNA follows: TGTGCCAGCAGTCTAGACAGAGCGAGCAATCAGCCCCAGCATTTT. This translates into CASSLDRASNQPQHF.

The rearrangement links TRBV9 to TRBJ2-5, with D uncertain. Germline-derived CDR1 and CDR2 are SGDLS and YYNGEE. The V gene lost 0 bases and the J gene lost 2 bases, with 11 bases spanning the gap. This CDR3 spans 15 amino acids. The CDR3 nucleotides read TGTGCCAGCAGCGTAGGTTATCTTGGTCAAGAGACCCAGTACTTC. Translating it yields CASSVGYLGQETQYF.

The chain carries TRBV29-1 and TRBJ1-4, with D hard to call. Germline lookup yields CDR1 SQVTM and CDR2 ANQGSEA. Trimming pared 6 bases from V and 8 bases from J, leaving 16 bases between. The CDR3 has 13 residues. CDR3 loop: CSVITTVGEKLFF. The CDR3 DNA follows: TGCAGCGTCATAACCACAGTTGGGGAAAAACTGTTTTTT.

The chain has TRBV9 and TRBJ2-3, with a tentative D call TRBD2 (6 bases). CDR1 and CDR2 from the germline V gene are SGDLS and YYNGEE. Trimming removed 0 bases from V and 0 bases from J, with 11 bases in between. The CDR3 has 16 amino acids. The CDR3 coding sequence is TGTGCCAGCAGCGTAGGGAGGGGCGTCAGCACAGATACGCAGTATTTT. This translates into CASSVGRGVSTDTQYF.

The rearrangement joins TRBV28 to TRBJ1-2, with 8 bases matching TRBD1. Germline assignment: CDR1 MDHEN and CDR2 SYDVKM. The trim removed 7 bases at V and 2 bases at J, leaving 9 bases unmatched. CDR3 length equals 15 residues. CDR3 residues: CASIRDRGWNYGYTF. In DNA form, the CDR3 reads TGTGCCAGCATCCGTGACAGGGGATGGAACTATGGCTACACCTTC.

This rearrangement joins TRBV13 to TRBJ1-1; 8 nucleotides align to TRBD1. Germline-derived CDR1 and CDR2 are PRHDT and FYEKMQ (reference sequence). V lost 5 bases to trimming and J lost 1 base; unmatched junction nucleotides: 9. There are 16 residues in the CDR3. The CDR3 reads CASSSGGQVWNTEAFF. Here the CDR3 DNA reads TGTGCCAGCAGCAGCGGGGGACAGGTCTGGAACACTGAAGCTTTCTTT. The complete variable domain, with remaining parts taken from reference TRBV13 and TRBJ1-1, reads AAGVIQSPRHLIKEKRETATLKCYPIPRHDTVYWYQQGPGQDPQFLISFYEKMQSDKGSIPDRFSAQQFSDYHSELNMSSLELGDSALYFCASSSGGQVWNTEAFFGQGTRLTVV.

On this clone itself: Different DNA sequences within this sample yield the same CDR3. V and J are TRBV9 and TRBJ2-1; 7 bases align to TRBD2. The junction had 4 bases not matched to a gene; V was cut back by 0 bases and J by 4 bases. The germline CDR1 and CDR2 sequences are SGDLS and YYNGEE. This CDR3 is 15 amino acids long. CDR3 region: CASSVVAGVYNEQFF. Written as DNA, the CDR3 is TGTGCCAGCAGCGTAGTGGCGGGAGTGTACAATGAGCAGTTCTTC.

CDR3 bases: TGTGCCAGCAGCTTAGGACTAGCGGGAGGTGGCACAGATACGCAGTATTTT. It specifies CASSLGLAGGGTDTQYF. The rearrangement links TRBV7-8 to TRBJ2-3, with 13 nucleotides matching TRBD2. The germline gives CDR1 SGHVS, CDR2 FQNEAQ. This CDR3 region has 17 residues. The V segment lost 1 base and the J segment 1 base; nucleotides outside the gene matches: 2.

This clone occurred a few times. The chain joins TRBV5-1 to TRBJ1-1; D gene unclear. The CDR3 runs 16 residues. Germline V lookup: CDR1 SGHRS, CDR2 YFSETQ. Trimming took off 0 bases at V and 0 bases at J, with 12 bases between the two ends. The DNA for the CDR3 is TGCGCCAGCAGCTTGGAGGAGGTTGTCATGAACACTGAAGCTTTCTTT. Its protein product is CASSLEEVVMNTEAFF.

This chain uses TRBV10-2 with TRBJ1-1, with 10 bases lining up with TRBD1. The CDR3 has 15 residues. V shed 6 bases, J shed 3 bases, and the junction held 7 bases outside the gene matches. Germline-derived CDR1 and CDR2 are WSHSY and SAAADI. CDR3 in DNA: TGCGCCAGCAGCGCCCCCGGGACAGGGGACACTGAAGCTTTCTTT. Encoded protein: CASSAPGTGDTEAFF.

In DNA, the CDR3 is TGCGCCAGCAGCCCCGAAACTAGCGGGAGGACAGATACGCAGTATTTT. Translating it yields CASSPETSGRTDTQYF. The chain carries TRBV5-1 and TRBJ2-3; 12 bases map to TRBD2. V shed 4 bases, J shed 3 bases, and the junction held 6 bases outside the gene matches. The CDR3 sequence is 16 residues long. The germline gives CDR1 SGHRS, CDR2 YFSETQ.

The rearrangement links TRBV13 to TRBJ2-7; D not certain. CDR1 is PRHDT and CDR2 is FYEKMQ in the germline V gene (reference sequence). V was trimmed by 0 bases and J by 4 bases, leaving 7 bases between them. This CDR3 has 13 amino acids. The DNA of the CDR3 is TGTGCCAGCAGCTTAGGAAACACGTACGAGCAGTACTTC. It codes for CASSLGNTYEQYF. The complete variable domain, with remaining parts taken from reference TRBV13 and TRBJ2-7, reads AAGVIQSPRHLIKEKRETATLKCYPIPRHDTVYWYQQGPGQDPQFLISFYEKMQSDKGSIPDRFSAQQFSDYHSELNMSSLELGDSALYFCASSLGNTYEQYFGPGTRLTVT.

The genes are TRBV7-8 and TRBJ1-3, with D perhaps matching TRBD1 (5 bases). The CDR3 has 15 amino acids. Per the germline V gene, CDR1 is SGHVS and CDR2 is FQNEAQ. With 5 bases removed from V and 4 bases from J, the gap between germline ends came to 15 bases. The CDR3 region is CASSPQTGPGNTIYF. In DNA, the CDR3 is TGTGCCAGCAGCCCTCAAACAGGTCCAGGAAACACCATATATTTT.

The rearrangement links TRBV6-5 to TRBJ2-7, with TRBD2 matching 8 bases. From germline, CDR1 is MNHEY and CDR2 SVGAGI. V gave up 6 bases and J gave up 2 bases; unmatched junction bases: 9. The CDR3 runs to 15 residues. CDR3 protein: CASSGLATGTYEQYF. CDR3 DNA sequence: TGTGCCAGCAGCGGACTAGCCACCGGAACCTACGAGCAGTACTTC.

The chain links TRBV11-3 to TRBJ2-1; D is possibly TRBD2 (6 bases). Germline CDR1 reads SGHNT; CDR2 reads YENEEA. V was pared by 7 bases and J by 4 bases, with 14 bases between. The CDR3 has 14 amino acids. In DNA, the CDR3 is TGTGCCAGCAAGGCACCGGGGGAGTACAATGAGCAGTTCTTC. It encodes CASKAPGEYNEQFF.

This chain joins TRBV29-1 and TRBJ2-1, with TRBD2 matching 8 bases. J lost 3 bases, V lost 3 bases, and 7 bases had no gene match. The CDR3 contains 15 residues. In germline, CDR1 is SQVTM, CDR2 ANQGSEA. The DNA of the CDR3 is TGCAGCGTTGATAACCGGGGGGGAATCTACAATGAGCAGTTCTTC. Residues: CSVDNRGGIYNEQFF.

The CDR3 loop is CASSLGTEYEQYF. The CDR3 DNA reads as TGTGCCAGCAGTCTCGGGACCGAGTACGAGCAGTACTTC. The chain carries TRBV6-6 and TRBJ2-7, with D tentatively TRBD1 or TRBD2 (5 bases each). The CDR3 totals 13 residues. The ends were cut back, 5 bases at V and 4 bases at J, with 12 bases in the middle. Germline CDR1 MNHNY, CDR2 SVGAGI (reference sequence).

This clone came up once. The V and J genes are TRBV5-1 and TRBJ2-3, with TRBD1 as a possible D gene (5 bases). The germline V gene has CDR1 SGHRS and CDR2 YFSETQ. The length of the CDR3 is 15 residues. Trimming shortened V by 6 bases and J by 2 bases, and 16 bases separated the two germline ends. The CDR3 DNA follows: TGCGCCAGCACCTTAGACAGAAGCTACACAGATACGCAGTATTTT. It is translated as CASTLDRSYTDTQYF.